This T cell receptor (beta chain) was sequenced in a study of molecular identifiers for immune sequencing clone quantification. The CDR3 covers 14 residues. In germline, CDR1 is MDHEN, CDR2 SYDVKM. The V end was cut by 3 bases, the J end by 5 bases, with 13 bases between. Previously reported methods and listed TCR primers produced the bulk TCR libraries. TCRdb passed the PCR reads through MiXCR, listing each CDR3 protein once. The table lists over 600,000 distinct CDR3 sequences, 15% to 20% of them singletons. This clonotype has a count of ten or more. The sequenced sample consisted of naive CD8+ T cells from blood, with Jurkat cell RNA spiked in. The subset was: FACS-sorted CD8+CD4-CCR7+CD45RA+ naive T cells. V and J are TRBV28 and TRBJ1-1; D is possibly TRBD1 (6 bases). The receptor comes from a human donor in good health. Some libraries in this study had Jurkat cell RNA spiked in. The CDR3 nucleotides read TGTGCCAGCAGTTTCCGGGGGGCGCAGACTGAAGCTTTCTTT. It encodes CASSFRGAQTEAFF. The complete variable domain, with remaining parts taken from reference TRBV28 and TRBJ1-1, reads DVKVTQSSRYLVKRTGEKVFLECVQDMDHENMFWYRQDPGLGLRLIYFSYDVKMKEKGDIPEGYSVSREKKERFSLILESASTNQTSMYLCASSFRGAQTEAFFGQGTRLTVV.